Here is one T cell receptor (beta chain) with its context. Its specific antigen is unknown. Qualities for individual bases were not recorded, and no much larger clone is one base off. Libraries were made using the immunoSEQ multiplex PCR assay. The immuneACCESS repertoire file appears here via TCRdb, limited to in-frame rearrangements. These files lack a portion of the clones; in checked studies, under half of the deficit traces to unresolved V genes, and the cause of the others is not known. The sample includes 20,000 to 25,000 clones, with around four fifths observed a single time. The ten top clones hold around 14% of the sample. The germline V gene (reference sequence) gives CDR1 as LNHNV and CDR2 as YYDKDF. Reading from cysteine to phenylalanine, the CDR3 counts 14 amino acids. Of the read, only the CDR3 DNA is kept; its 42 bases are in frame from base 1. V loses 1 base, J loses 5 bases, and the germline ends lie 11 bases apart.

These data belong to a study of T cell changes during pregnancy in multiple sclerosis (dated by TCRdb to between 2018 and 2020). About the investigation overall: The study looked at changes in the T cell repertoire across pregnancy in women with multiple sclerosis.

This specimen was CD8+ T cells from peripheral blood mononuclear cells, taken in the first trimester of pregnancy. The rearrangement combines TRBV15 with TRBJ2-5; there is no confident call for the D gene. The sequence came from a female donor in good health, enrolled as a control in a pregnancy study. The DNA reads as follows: TGTGCCACCAGCAGAGTACGTGCGTCGGAGACCCAGTACTTC. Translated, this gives CATSRVRASETQYF. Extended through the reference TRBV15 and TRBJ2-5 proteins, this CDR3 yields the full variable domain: DAMVIQNPRYQVTQFGKPVTLSCSQTLNHNVMYWYQQKSSQAPKLLFHYYDKDFNNEADTPDNFQSRRPNTSFCFLDIRSPGLGDTAMYLCATSRVRASETQYFGPGTRLLVL.